This TCR beta chain was identified in a study of T cell responses to AZD1222 COVID-19 vaccine. Sequenced by immunoSEQ multiplex PCR; TCRdb stores in-frame clones only, minus some. The sample has approximately 80,000 clones, approximately 90% seen once; the top ten hold approximately 5.8%. This clone was counted many times. V was clipped by 0 bases and J by 7 bases, with 12 bases between them. CDR3 length: 14 amino acids. In germline, CDR1 is ENHRY, CDR2 SYGVKD. The clonotype originates from an adult in good health. The specimen was peripheral blood, collected on day 0 of AZD1222 vaccination. The chain recombines TRBV10-3 with TRBJ1-2; tentative D call: TRBD1 (5 bases). This CDR3 is CAISESGRETGYTF. DNA of the CDR3: TGTGCCATCAGTGAGTCTGGCAGGGAGACTGGCTACACCTTC.